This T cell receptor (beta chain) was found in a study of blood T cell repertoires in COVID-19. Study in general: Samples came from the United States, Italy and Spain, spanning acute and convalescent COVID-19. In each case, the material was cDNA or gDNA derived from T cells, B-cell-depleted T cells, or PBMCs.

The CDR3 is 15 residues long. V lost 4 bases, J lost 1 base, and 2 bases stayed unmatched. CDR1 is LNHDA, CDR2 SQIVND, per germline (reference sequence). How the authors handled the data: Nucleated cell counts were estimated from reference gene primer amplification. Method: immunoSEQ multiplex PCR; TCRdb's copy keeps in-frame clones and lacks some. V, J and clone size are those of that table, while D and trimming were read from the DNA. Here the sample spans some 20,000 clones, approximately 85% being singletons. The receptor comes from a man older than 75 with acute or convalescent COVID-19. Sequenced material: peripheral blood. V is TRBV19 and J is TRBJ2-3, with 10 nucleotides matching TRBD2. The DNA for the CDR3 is TGTGCCAGTAGTAAGCGGGGGGGCCGCACAGATACGCAGTATTTT. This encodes CASSKRGGRTDTQYF.